Below, 3 T cell receptor beta chains from the same sample are listed, as sequenced in a study of early T cells in non-severe SARS-CoV-2 infection. TCRdb re-analysed the 5' RACE reads in MiXCR, keeping a single row per CDR3 protein. Of tens of thousands of distinct CDR3 sequences detected, about an eighth appear once; the ten largest clones hold about 2.6%. Sequenced input: whole blood. These receptors came from an adult who was a healthcare worker with PCR-confirmed SARS-CoV-2 infection or an uninfected control (not recorded which).

Many counts were recorded for this clonotype. V gene TRBV6-5 combines with J gene TRBJ2-5; D may be TRBD1 or TRBD2 (7 bases each). The CDR3 is 14 residues long. Trimming took off 4 bases at V and 3 bases at J, with 12 bases between the two ends. Germline assignment: CDR1 MNHEY and CDR2 SVGAGI. Here the CDR3 reads CASSSGGVKETQYF. The CDR3 coding sequence is TGTGCCAGCAGTTCAGGGGGGGTGAAAGAGACCCAGTACTTC.

The chain recombines TRBV11-2 with TRBJ2-1; D remains ambiguous. Trimming cost V 0 bases and J 2 bases, with 5 bases left between them. The CDR3 spans 14 residues. Germline loops: CDR1 SGHAT, CDR2 FQNNGV. CDR3 in amino acids: CASSLDPAYNEQFF. CDR3 nucleotides: TGTGCCAGCAGCTTAGATCCAGCCTACAATGAGCAGTTCTTC.

This clonotype was detected ten times or more. V usage is TRBV27 and J usage is TRBJ1-5; 7 bases are shared with TRBD1. Trimming took 2 bases from V and 7 from J; bases not matched to a gene: 14. CDR1 and CDR2 (germline): MNHEY, SMNVEV (reference sequence). The CDR3 totals 17 residues. CDR3 region: CASSLTRTGSLQQPQHF. In DNA, the CDR3 is TGTGCCAGCAGTTTAACCCGGACAGGATCCCTCCAACAGCCCCAGCATTTT.